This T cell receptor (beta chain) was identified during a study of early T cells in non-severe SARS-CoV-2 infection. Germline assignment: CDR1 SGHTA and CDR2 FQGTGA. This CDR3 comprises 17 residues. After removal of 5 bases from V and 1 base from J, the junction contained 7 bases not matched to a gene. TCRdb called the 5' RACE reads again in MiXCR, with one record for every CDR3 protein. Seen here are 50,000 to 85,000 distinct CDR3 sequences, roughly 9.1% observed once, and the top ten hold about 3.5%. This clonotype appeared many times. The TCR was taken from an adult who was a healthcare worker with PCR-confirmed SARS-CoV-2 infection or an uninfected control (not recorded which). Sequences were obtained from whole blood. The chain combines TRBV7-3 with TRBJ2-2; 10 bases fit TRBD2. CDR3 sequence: CASSPGSGRGNTGELFF. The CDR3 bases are TGTGCCAGCAGCCCTGGAAGCGGGAGGGGGAACACCGGGGAGCTGTTTTTT.